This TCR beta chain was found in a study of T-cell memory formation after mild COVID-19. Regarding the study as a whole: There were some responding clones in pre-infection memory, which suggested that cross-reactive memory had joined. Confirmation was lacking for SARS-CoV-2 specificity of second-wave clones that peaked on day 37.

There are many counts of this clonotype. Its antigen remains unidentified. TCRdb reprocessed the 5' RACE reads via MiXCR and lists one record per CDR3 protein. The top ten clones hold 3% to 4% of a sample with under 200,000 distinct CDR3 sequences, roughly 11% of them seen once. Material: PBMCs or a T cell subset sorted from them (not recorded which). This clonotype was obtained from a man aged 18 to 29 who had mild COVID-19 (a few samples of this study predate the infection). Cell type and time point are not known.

The CDR3 region has the DNA TGTGCCAGCAGCGTTCGGCGCGCAGATACGCAGTATTTT. The encoded protein is CASSVRRADTQYF. The V call is TRBV7-3, the J call TRBJ2-3, with D hard to call. From germline, CDR1 is SGHTA and CDR2 FQGTGA. This CDR3 is built from 13 residues. With 5 bases removed from V and 4 bases from J, the gap between germline ends came to 10 bases.